This TCR beta chain was retrieved from a study of cytomegalovirus exposure and HLA in healthy donors. Per the germline V gene, CDR1 is SGHRS and CDR2 is YFSETQ. Trimming at V came to 0 bases and at J to 2 bases, leaving 11 bases not matched to a gene. There are 19 residues in the CDR3. 13 Jbeta primers and 60 Vbeta primers were used for the PCR. The table came from immunoSEQ multiplex PCR; TCRdb's copy has only in-frame clones and leaves some out. This table has around 200,000 clones, roughly four fifths appearing once. The genes are TRBV5-1 and TRBJ2-1; TRBD2 agrees at 10 bases. This clonotype was obtained from a man aged 30-40 years in good health and CMV-seronegative. The specimen sequenced was PBMCs. CDR3 nucleotide sequence: TGCGCCAGCAGCTTGGCCCTAGGCCCGGGACTAGCGACCTACAATGAGCAGTTCTTC. Amino acid sequence: CASSLALGPGLATYNEQFF.